The present TCR beta chain was sequenced within a study of cytotoxic CD8 clonotypes in ibrutinib-treated CLL (dated by TCRdb to the early 2020s). The study in broad terms: The cohort was composed of ten to eleven relapsed/refractory and roughly 16 treatment-naive patients; IGHV unmutated status was identified in roughly 18 patients. Of the 85 to 95 participants in the trial, about 26 had longitudinal samples available. Responses were partial in around 24 patients and complete in 2; after median about 63 months follow-up, 14 stayed in remission and about twelve progressed. Samples averaged roughly 260,000 productive templates and 90,000 to 95,000 productive rearrangements. Every remission and progressive disease sample was obtained while ibrutinib was still being received by the patients. Samples at response were collected after a median of roughly 13 months of treatment, with a range of 6 to 36 months. Cryopreserved peripheral blood mononuclear cells were obtained prior to treatment, at the time of response, and at either disease progression or sustained remission. Here is what the overall study found, with its caveats: Sampling times were not matched between sustained-remission and progressing patients, and lymph node repertoires were not studied. At baseline, clonality was higher than in age-matched healthy donors and showed a strong correlation with circulating CD8+ T-cell counts. Public clonotypes were rare and either contracted or stayed stable during treatment, and the rise in clonality at ibrutinib response reflected the expansion of private clonotypes. At ibrutinib response clonality went up, during sustained remission it held steady, and at progression it dropped back toward baseline.

According to the germline V gene, CDR1 reads MDHEN and CDR2 reads SYDVKM. Here V drops 3 bases and J drops 5 bases, and the junction holds 9 bases not matched to any gene. The CDR3 starts with the cysteine, ends with the phenylalanine, and has 15 residues. Only the CDR3 portion is preserved as DNA: 45 bases, with reading frame beginning at the first base. The time point label, read with the paper, signifies: about a year on ibrutinib. For TCR beta library preparation, 1.5 to 2 micrograms of genomic DNA were extracted from the cryopreserved PBMCs. Longitudinal blood samples from CLL patients on ibrutinib monotherapy were analyzed using high-throughput TCR beta sequencing. The patients were enrolled in a single-center, open-label phase 2 trial of ibrutinib monotherapy. With respect to this clone: It lacks a known antigen. No much larger clonotype is one base removed from it; base qualities were not supplied.

On a MiSeq, deep resolution sequencing aimed for a depth between 1 in 1 million and 1 in 200,000 T cells, with each clonotype covered 10x on average. The immunoSEQ hsTCRB Kit was used to generate TCR beta libraries. Per the original workflow: ImmunoSEQ Data Assistant and ImmunoSEQ Analyzer were used for data analysis, and V, D and J genes were assigned according to IMGT definitions. Clonality was computed as one minus normalized Shannon entropy of productive rearrangement frequencies, ranging from 0 to 1. Only overrepresented clonotypes making up at least 0.05% of the repertoire of each patient were included in the public clonotype analysis. Repertoires from about a dozen age-matched healthy donors in immuneACCESS were used as clonality controls. TCRdb carries this immuneACCESS record with in-frame sequences only. Its versions omit some clonotypes, under half of them owing to an unresolved V gene in the studies checked, with the rest unexplained. V and J calls and clone size are given by that table; D and trimming were obtained from the DNA. The sample records some 81,000 clones, 79% of which are singletons. Clones ranked in the top ten supply more than 4.5% of the sample.

The sequence was obtained from a human donor with chronic lymphocytic leukemia. The chain uses TRBV28 and TRBJ2-5, with 7 bases in between that match TRBD1. The sequencing used PBMCs, collected after 12 months of ibrutinib treatment. The CDR3 loop reads CASSFSQGVMETQYF. The nucleotide sequence reads as follows: TGTGCCAGCAGTTTTTCGCAGGGGGTGATGGAGACCCAGTACTTC.